This T cell receptor beta chain is from a study of blood T cell repertoires in COVID-19. Whole-study context: PBMCs, B-cell-depleted T cells, or T cells were the source of the cDNA or gDNA that made up the material.

CDR1 and CDR2 from the germline V gene are WSHSY and SAAADI. There are 15 residues in the CDR3. J lost 1 base, V lost 6 bases, and 1 base had no gene match. Here immunoSEQ multiplex PCR was the method, and the copy in TCRdb shows in-frame clones only, minus some. This table has 310,000 or so clones, around 84% appearing once. The specimen sequenced was peripheral blood. The rearrangement links TRBV10-2 to TRBJ1-6, with 9 bases aligning to TRBD1. The TCR sequence derives from a man between 65 and 85 years old with acute or convalescent COVID-19. The CDR3 region is CASRGQGSYNSPLHF. CDR3 sequence (DNA): TGCGCCAGCAGGGGACAGGGTTCCTATAATTCACCCCTCCACTTT.